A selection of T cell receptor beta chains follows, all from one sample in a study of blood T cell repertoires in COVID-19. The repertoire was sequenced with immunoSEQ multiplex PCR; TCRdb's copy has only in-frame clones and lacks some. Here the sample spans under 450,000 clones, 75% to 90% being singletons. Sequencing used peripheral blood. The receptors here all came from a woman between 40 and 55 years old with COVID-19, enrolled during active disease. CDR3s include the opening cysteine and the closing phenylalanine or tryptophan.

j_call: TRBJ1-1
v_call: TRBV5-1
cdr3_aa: CASSSPGQGTEAFF

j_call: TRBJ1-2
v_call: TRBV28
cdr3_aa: CASSQPRGRDKNYGYTF

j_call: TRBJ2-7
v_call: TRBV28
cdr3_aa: CASSFWVGSSYEQYF

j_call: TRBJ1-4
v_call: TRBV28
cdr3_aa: CASNFQGGNEKLFF

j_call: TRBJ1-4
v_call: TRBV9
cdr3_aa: CASSVGLQEKLFF

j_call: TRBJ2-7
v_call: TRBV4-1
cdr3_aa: CASSQPRDRLLAGGPSEQYF

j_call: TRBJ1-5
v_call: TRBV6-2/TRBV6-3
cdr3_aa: CASSLKAGAGQPQHF

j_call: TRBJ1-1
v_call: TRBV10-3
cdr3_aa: CAISETGEAFF

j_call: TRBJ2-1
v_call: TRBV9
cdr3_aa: CASSSRVLNEQFF

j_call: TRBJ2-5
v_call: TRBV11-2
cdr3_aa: CASSLKRTGGETQYF

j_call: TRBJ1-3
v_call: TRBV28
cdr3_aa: CASSLGGRYSGNTIYF

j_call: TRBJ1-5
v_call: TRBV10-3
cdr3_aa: CAISEFGSPDLSSNQPQHF

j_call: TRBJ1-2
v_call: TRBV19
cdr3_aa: CASSPPPGGKNGYTF

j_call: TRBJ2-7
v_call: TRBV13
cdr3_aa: CASSSGDRGPKYF

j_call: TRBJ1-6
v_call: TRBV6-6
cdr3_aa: CASSYGTGMNSPLHF

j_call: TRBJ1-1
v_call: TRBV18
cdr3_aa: CASSPRGNTEAFF

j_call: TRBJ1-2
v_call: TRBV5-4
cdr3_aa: CASSDGTGSYNYGYTF

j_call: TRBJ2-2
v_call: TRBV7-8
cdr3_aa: CASSSTTGVAGELFF

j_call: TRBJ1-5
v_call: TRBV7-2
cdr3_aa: CASSTQGQQPQHF

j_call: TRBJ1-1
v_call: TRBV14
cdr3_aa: CASSQRLGRGLGTEAFF

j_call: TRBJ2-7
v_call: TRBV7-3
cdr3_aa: CASSSPRTGYEQYF

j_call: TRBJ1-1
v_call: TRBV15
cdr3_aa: CATSRDPPGMNTEAFF

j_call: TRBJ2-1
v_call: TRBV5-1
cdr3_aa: CASSLVGKHEQFF

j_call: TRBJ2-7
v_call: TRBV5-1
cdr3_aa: CASSLGQGPEQYF

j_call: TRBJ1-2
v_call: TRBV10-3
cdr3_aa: CAIRGDRDLDGYTF

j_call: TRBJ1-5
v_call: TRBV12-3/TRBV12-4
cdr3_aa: CASSFGGGQPQHF

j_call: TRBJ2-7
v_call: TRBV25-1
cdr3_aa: CASSGPKYEQYF